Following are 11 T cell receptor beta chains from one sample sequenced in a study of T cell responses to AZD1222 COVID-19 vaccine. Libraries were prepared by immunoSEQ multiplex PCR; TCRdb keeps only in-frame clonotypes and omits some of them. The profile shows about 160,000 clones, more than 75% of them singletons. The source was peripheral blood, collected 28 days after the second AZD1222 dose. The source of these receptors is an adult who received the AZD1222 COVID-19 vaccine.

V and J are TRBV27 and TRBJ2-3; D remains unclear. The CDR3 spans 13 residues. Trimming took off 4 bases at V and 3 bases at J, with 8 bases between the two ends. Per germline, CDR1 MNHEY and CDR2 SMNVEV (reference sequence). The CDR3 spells CASSYAGTDTQYF. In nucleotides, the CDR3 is TGTGCCAGCAGTTACGCTGGAACAGATACGCAGTATTTT.

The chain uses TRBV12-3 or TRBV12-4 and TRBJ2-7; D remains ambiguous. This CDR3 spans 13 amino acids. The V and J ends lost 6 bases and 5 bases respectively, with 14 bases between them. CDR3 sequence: CASSDSPFDEQYF. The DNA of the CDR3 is TGTGCCAGCAGCGACTCCCCATTCGACGAGCAGTACTTC.

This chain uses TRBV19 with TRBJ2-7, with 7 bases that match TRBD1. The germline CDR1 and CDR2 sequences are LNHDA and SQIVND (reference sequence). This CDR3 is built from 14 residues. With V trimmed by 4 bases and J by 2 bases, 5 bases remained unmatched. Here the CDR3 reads CASSRGTATYEQYF. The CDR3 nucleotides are TGTGCCAGTAGTAGGGGGACAGCCACCTACGAGCAGTACTTC. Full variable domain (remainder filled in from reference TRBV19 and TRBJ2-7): DGGITQSPKYLFRKEGQNVTLSCEQNLNHDAMYWYRQDPGQGLRLIYYSQIVNDFQKGDIAEGYSVSREKKESFPLTVTSAQKNPTAFYLCASSRGTATYEQYFGPGTRLTVT.

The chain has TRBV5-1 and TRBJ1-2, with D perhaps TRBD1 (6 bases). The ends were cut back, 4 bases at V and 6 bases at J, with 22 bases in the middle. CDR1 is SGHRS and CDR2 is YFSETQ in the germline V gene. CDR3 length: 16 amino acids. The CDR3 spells CASSPGWQGPRDGYTF. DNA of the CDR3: TGCGCCAGCAGCCCAGGTTGGCAGGGGCCCCGCGATGGCTACACCTTC.

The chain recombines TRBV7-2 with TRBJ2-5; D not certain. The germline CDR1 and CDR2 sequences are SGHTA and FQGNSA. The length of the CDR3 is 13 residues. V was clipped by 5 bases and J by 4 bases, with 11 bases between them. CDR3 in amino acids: CASSPGPRETQYF. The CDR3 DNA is TGTGCCAGCAGCCCAGGCCCGAGAGAGACCCAGTACTTC. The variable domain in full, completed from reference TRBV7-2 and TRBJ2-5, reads GAGVSQSPSNKVTEKGKDVELRCDPISGHTALYWYRQSLGQGLEFLIYFQGNSAPDKSGLPSDRFSAERTGGSVSTLTIQRTQQEDSAVYLCASSPGPRETQYFGPGTRLLVL.

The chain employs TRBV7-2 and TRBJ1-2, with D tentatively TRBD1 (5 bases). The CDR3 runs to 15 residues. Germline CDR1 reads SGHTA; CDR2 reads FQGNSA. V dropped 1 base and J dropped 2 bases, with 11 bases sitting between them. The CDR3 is CASSLDPTANYGYTF. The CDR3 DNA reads TGTGCCAGCAGCTTAGACCCGACAGCGAACTATGGCTACACCTTC.

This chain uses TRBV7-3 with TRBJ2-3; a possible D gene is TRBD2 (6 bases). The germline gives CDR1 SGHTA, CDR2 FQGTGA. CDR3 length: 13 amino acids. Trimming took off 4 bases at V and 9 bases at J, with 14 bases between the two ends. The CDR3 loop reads CASSSPPGETQYF. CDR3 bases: TGTGCCAGCAGCTCCCCCCCGGGGGAGACGCAGTATTTT.

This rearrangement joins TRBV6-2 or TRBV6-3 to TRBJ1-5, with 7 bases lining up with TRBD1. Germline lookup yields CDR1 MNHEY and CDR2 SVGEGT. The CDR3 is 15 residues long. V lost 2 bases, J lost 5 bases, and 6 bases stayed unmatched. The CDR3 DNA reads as TGTGCCAGCAGTTACCTCAGGGGGGGGGATCAGCCCCAGCATTTT. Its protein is CASSYLRGGDQPQHF.

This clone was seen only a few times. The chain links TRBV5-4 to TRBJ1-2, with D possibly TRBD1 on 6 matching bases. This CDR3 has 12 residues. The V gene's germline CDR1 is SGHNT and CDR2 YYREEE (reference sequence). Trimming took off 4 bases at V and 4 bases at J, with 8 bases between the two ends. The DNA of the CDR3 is TGTGCCAGCAGCCTGGACAGCTATGGCTACACCTTC. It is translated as CASSLDSYGYTF.

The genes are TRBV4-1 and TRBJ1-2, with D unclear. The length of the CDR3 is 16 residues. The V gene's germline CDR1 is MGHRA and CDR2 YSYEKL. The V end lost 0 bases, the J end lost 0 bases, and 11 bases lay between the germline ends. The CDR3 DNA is TGCGCCAGCAGCCAAGAGGGCGGGGTGACTAACTATGGCTACACCTTC. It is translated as CASSQEGGVTNYGYTF.

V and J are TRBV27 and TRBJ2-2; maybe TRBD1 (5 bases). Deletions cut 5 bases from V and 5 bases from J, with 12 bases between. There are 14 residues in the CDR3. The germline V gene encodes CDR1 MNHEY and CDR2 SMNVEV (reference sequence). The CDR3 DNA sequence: TGTGCCAGCAGTCTAATGGGGCTGACCGGGGAGCTGTTTTTT. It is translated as CASSLMGLTGELFF.